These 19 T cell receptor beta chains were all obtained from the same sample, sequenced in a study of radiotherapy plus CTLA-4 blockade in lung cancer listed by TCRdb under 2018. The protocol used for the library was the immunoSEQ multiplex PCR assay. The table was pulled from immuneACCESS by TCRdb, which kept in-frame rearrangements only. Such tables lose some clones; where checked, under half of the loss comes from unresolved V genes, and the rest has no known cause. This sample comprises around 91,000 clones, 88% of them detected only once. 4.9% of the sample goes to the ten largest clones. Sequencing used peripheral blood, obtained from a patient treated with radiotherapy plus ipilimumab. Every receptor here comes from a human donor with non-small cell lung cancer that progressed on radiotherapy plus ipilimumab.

CDR3 region: CSVPRFSGSNEQYF. In DNA, the CDR3 is TGCAGCGTCCCCCGTTTCAGCGGGAGCAACGAGCAGTACTTC. J is TRBJ2-7 and V is TRBV29-1; TRBD2 agrees at 8 bases. This CDR3 region has 14 residues. The junction had 12 bases not matched to a gene; V was cut back by 6 bases and J by 5 bases. Germline values: CDR1 SQVTM, CDR2 ANQGSEA.

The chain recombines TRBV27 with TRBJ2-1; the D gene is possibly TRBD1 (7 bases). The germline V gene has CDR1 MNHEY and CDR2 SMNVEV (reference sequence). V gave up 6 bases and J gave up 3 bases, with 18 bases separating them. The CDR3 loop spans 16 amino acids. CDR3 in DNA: TGTGCCAGCAGCCGAGGGGGGACAGATTTCTACAATGAGCAGTTCTTC. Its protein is CASSRGGTDFYNEQFF.

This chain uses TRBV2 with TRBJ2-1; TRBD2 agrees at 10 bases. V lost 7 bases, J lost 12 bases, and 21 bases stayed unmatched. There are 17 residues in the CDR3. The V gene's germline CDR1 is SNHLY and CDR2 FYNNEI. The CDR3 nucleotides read TGTGCCAGCAAGGGAGGCGGGCCATCTAGCGGGAGTAGTCGGCAGTTCTTC. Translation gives CASKGGGPSSGSSRQFF.

The chain's CDR3 is CASSVEDSYEQYF. The CDR3 DNA follows: TGTGCCAGCAGTGTGGAGGACTCCTACGAGCAGTACTTC. The chain employs TRBV6-5 and TRBJ2-7; D perhaps matches TRBD2 (5 bases). CDR1 is MNHEY and CDR2 is SVGAGI in the germline V gene. This CDR3 is 13 amino acids long. V lost 5 bases and J 0 bases, leaving 8 bases between the germline ends.

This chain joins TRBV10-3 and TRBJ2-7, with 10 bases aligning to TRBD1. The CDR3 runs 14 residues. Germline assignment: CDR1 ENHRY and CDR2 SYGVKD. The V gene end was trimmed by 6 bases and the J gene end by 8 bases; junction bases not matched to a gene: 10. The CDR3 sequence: CAISPGTGASQQYF. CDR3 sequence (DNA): TGTGCCATCAGCCCCGGGACAGGGGCCTCCCAGCAGTACTTC.

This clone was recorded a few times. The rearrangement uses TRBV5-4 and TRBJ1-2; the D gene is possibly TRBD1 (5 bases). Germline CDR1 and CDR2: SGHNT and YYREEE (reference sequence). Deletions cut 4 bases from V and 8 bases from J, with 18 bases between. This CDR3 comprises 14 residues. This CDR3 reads CASSGADRDEGYTF. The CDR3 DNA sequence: TGTGCCAGCAGCGGAGCTGACCGGGACGAGGGCTACACCTTC.

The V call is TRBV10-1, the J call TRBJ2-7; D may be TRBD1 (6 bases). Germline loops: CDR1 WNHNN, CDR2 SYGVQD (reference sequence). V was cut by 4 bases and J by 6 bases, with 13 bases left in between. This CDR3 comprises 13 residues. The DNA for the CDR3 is TGCGCCAGCAGTGCCTCCGGGACATCCGAGCAGTACTTC. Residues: CASSASGTSEQYF.

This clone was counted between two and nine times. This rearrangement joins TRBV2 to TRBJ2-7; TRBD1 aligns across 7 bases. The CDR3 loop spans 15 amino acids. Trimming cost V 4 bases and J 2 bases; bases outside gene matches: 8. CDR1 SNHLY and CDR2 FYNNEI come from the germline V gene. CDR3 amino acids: CASSVRDSMAYEQYF. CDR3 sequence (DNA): TGTGCCAGCAGTGTAAGGGACAGCATGGCCTACGAGCAGTACTTC. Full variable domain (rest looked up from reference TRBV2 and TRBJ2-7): EPEVTQTPSHQVTQMGQEVILRCVPISNHLYFYWYRQILGQKVEFLVSFYNNEISEKSEIFDDQFSVERPDGSNFTLKIRSTKLEDSAMYFCASSVRDSMAYEQYFGPGTRLTVT.

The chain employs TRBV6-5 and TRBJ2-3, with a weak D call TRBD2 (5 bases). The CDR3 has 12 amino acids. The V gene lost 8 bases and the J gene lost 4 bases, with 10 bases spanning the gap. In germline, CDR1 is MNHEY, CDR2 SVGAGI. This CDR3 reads CASGEFSDTQYF. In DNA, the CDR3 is TGTGCCAGCGGGGAGTTTTCAGATACGCAGTATTTT.

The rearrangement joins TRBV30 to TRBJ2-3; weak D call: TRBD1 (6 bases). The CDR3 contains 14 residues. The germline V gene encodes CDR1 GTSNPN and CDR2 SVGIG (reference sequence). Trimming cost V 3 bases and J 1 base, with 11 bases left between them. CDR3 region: CAWSRPGGTDTQYF. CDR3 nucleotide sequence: TGTGCCTGGAGCCGGCCAGGGGGCACAGATACGCAGTATTTT.

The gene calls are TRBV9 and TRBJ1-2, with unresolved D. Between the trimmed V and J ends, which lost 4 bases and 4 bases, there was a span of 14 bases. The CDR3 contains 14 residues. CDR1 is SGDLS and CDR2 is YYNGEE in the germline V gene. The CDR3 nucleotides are TGTGCCAGCAGCCCGGTCGGATTGATCTATGGCTACACCTTC. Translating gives CASSPVGLIYGYTF.

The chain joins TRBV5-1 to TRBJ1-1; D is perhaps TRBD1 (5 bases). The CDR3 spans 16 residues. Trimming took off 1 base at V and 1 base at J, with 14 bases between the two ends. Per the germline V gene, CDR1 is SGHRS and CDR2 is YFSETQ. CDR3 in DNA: TGCGCCAGCAGCTTGACCGGGGCACTTGGGAACACTGAAGCTTTCTTT. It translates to CASSLTGALGNTEAFF.

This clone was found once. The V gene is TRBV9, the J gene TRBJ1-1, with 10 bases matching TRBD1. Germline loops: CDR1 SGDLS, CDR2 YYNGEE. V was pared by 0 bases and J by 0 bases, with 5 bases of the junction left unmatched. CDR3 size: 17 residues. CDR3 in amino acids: CASSVGQGASMNTEAFF. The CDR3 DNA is TGTGCCAGCAGCGTAGGACAGGGGGCTAGTATGAACACTGAAGCTTTCTTT.

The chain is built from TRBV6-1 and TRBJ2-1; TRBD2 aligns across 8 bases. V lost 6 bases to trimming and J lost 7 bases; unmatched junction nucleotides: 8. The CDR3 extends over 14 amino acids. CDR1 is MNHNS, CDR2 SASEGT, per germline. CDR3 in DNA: TGTGCCAGCAGGCAAGCGGGAGCAGTTAATGAGCAGTTCTTC. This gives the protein CASRQAGAVNEQFF.

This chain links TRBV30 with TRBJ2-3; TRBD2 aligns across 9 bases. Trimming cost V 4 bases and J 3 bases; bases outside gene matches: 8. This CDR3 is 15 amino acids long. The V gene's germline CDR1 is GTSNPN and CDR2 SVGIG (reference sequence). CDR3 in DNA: TGTGCCTGGATCGTCGGCGGGAGGGGGACAGATACGCAGTATTTT. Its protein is CAWIVGGRGTDTQYF. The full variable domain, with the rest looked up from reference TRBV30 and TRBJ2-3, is SQTIHQWPATLVQPVGSPLSLECTVEGTSNPNLYWYRQAAGRGLQLLFYSVGIGQISSEVPQNLSASRPQDRQFILSSKKLLLSDSGFYLCAWIVGGRGTDTQYFGPGTRLTVL.

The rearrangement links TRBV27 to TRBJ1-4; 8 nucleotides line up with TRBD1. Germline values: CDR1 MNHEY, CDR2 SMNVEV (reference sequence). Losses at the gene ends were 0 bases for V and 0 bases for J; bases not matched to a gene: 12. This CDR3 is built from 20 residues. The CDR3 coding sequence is TGTGCCAGCAGTTTATCATGGCAACAGGGGGTTTTTACAACTAATGAAAAACTGTTTTTT. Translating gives CASSLSWQQGVFTTNEKLFF.

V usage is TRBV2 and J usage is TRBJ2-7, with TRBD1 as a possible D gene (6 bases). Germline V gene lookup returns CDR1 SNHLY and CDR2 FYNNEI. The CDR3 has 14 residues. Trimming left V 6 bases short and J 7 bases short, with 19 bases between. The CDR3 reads CASRRRQGSEEQYF. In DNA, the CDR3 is TGTGCCAGCAGAAGGCGGCAGGGGAGTGAGGAGCAGTACTTC.

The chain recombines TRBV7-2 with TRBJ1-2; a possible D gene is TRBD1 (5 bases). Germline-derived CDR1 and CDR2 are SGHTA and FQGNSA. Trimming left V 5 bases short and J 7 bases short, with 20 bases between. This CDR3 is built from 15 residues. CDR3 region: CASSTQAAHAGGYTF. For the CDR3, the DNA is TGTGCCAGCAGCACACAGGCGGCCCACGCGGGTGGCTACACCTTC.

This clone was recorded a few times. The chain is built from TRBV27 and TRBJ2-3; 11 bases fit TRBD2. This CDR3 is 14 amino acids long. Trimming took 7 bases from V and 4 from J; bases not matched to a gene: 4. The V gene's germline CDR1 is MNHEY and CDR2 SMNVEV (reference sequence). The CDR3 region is CASTTSGISDTQYF. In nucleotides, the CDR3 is TGTGCCAGCACGACTAGCGGGATATCAGATACGCAGTATTTT.